This TCR beta chain comes out of a study of CD8+ T cells in alopecia areata. It was from alopecia areata patients that lesional scalp punch biopsies and peripheral blood were collected. cDNA reverse transcribed from extracted RNA served as the sequencing template. Assay used: immunoSEQ multiplex PCR; TCRdb lists only in-frame clones, some missing. The sample has more than 9,000 clones; about three fifths are singletons. Germline values: CDR1 MDHEN, CDR2 SYDVKM. The CDR3 runs 17 residues. The V gene end was trimmed by 4 bases and the J gene end by 4 bases; junction bases not matched to a gene: 13. Sequences were obtained from skin. This TCR was sampled from a human donor with alopecia areata. This rearrangement joins TRBV28 to TRBJ2-1, with 7 bases that match TRBD2. The CDR3 DNA sequence: TGTGCCAGCAGTTCTCTTTTAGCGGGCGATCAGTACAATGAGCAGTTCTTC. It codes for CASSSLLAGDQYNEQFF.